This T cell receptor (beta chain) was sequenced during a study of blood T cell repertoires in COVID-19. Study information: The cDNA or gDNA used as material had been derived from T cells, B-cell-depleted T cells, or PBMCs.

Losses at the gene ends were 6 bases for V and 7 bases for J; bases not matched to a gene: 8. This CDR3 has 14 residues. Germline V lookup: CDR1 LNHDA, CDR2 SQIVND (reference sequence). Study processing details: Quantification of nucleated cells was approximated via reference gene primer amplification. Here immunoSEQ multiplex PCR was the method, and the copy in TCRdb shows in-frame clones only, minus some. D and trimming were read from the DNA, whereas the V and J calls and clone size are those reported in that table. The repertoire holds approximately 350,000 clones, with around 89% as singletons. Participants came from around 25 US areas, aged roughly 18 to 89 years. Cohort 3 donors counted as recovered after two negative PCRs, clearance, or resolved symptoms.

The receptor comes from a man younger than 30 who had recovered from COVID-19. The sequencing input was PBMCs or T cells enriched from blood (not recorded which). The V gene is TRBV19, the J gene TRBJ1-5; 8 bases map to TRBD1. The CDR3 reads CASSPGQGIQPQHF. The CDR3 DNA is TGTGCCAGTAGCCCCGGACAGGGAATACAGCCCCAGCATTTT.